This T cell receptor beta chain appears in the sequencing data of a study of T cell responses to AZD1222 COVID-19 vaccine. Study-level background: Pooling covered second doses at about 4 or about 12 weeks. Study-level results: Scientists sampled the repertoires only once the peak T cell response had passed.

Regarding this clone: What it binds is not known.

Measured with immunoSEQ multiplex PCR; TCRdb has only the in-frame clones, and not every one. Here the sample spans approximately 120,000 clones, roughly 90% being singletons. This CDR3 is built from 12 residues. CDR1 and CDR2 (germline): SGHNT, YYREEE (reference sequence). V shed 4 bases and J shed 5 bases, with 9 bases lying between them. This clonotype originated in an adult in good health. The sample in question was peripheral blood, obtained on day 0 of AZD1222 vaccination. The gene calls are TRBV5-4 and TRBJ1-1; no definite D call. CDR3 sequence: CASSLPGTEAFF. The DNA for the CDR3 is TGTGCCAGCAGCCTGCCCGGAACTGAAGCTTTCTTT.